The 9 T cell receptor beta chains listed next were all sequenced from one sample in a study of blood T cell repertoires in COVID-19. Sequencing was performed with immunoSEQ multiplex PCR; in TCRdb, only in-frame clones are kept and a portion is missing. The sample carries 70,000 or so clones, around 86% recorded once. The specimen sequenced was peripheral blood. The receptors were gathered from a woman aged 18-29 years with acute or convalescent COVID-19.

This clone showed up just once. The V call is TRBV5-1, the J call TRBJ1-2, with 7 bases fitting TRBD1. The CDR3 has 14 residues. Germline CDR1 reads SGHRS; CDR2 reads YFSETQ. Trimming at V came to 5 bases and at J to 4 bases, leaving 8 bases not matched to a gene. This chain's CDR3 is CASSSEGQIYGYTF. For the CDR3, the DNA is TGCGCCAGCAGTTCCGAGGGACAGATCTATGGCTACACCTTC.

The rearrangement links TRBV2 to TRBJ1-5; TRBD1 might be the D (6 bases). Trimming removed 5 bases at V and 7 bases at J, with 12 bases between. The CDR3 runs 13 residues. Looked up from germline, CDR1 is SNHLY and CDR2 is FYNNEI. Written as DNA, the CDR3 is TGTGCCAGCAGTTCAGGGGAAAGGCAGCCCCAGCATTTT. Protein: CASSSGERQPQHF. The variable domain in full, with the rest retrieved from reference TRBV2 and TRBJ1-5, is EPEVTQTPSHQVTQMGQEVILRCVPISNHLYFYWYRQILGQKVEFLVSFYNNEISEKSEIFDDQFSVERPDGSNFTLKIRSTKLEDSAMYFCASSSGERQPQHFGDGTRLSIL.

The chain joins TRBV7-9 to TRBJ2-3, with no clear D. This CDR3 is 16 amino acids long. Germline V CDR1 and CDR2: SEHNR, FQNEAQ (reference sequence). V dropped 3 bases and J dropped 2 bases, with 15 bases sitting between them. CDR3 DNA: TGTGCCAGCAGCTTTTCAATAACAGAGCTCACAGATACGCAGTATTTT. Protein: CASSFSITELTDTQYF.

V usage is TRBV7-9 and J usage is TRBJ1-2, with a tentative D call TRBD1 (5 bases). V shed 0 bases and J shed 3 bases, with 20 bases lying between them. The CDR3 has 18 residues. Germline CDR1 SEHNR, CDR2 FQNEAQ (reference sequence). CDR3 nucleotides: TGTGCCAGCAGCTTAGCGCCGTGGGGCAGGGAGGCTGACTATGGCTACACCTTC. It translates to CASSLAPWGREADYGYTF.

This chain links TRBV4-1 with TRBJ2-3; TRBD1 agrees at 7 bases. Trimming at V came to 4 bases and at J to 3 bases, leaving 13 bases not matched to a gene. Germline CDR1 and CDR2: MGHRA and YSYEKL. The CDR3 has 17 amino acids. The CDR3 coding sequence is TGCGCCAGCAGCCCTGCAAACAGGGGAACGGGGACAGATACGCAGTATTTT. This translates into CASSPANRGTGTDTQYF.

This clone was observed once. The chain employs TRBV28 and TRBJ1-5; D gene uncertain. Germline V gene data show CDR1 as MDHEN and CDR2 as SYDVKM. Trimming shortened V by 10 bases and J by 4 bases, and 11 bases separated the two germline ends. This CDR3 has 12 residues. The chain's CDR3 is CATKLLNQPQHF. CDR3 nucleotide sequence: TGTGCCACTAAGCTCCTAAATCAGCCCCAGCATTTT.

The gene calls are TRBV23-1 and TRBJ1-5; D uncertain. TRBV23-1 is marked as an open reading frame, function uncertain. The CDR3 has 12 amino acids. V gave up 6 bases and J gave up 9 bases, with 12 bases separating them. DNA for the CDR3: TGCGCCAGCAGCCCCACTCTTAGGCCCCAGCATTTT. This translates into CASSPTLRPQHF.

The chain is built from TRBV7-9 and TRBJ2-5; TRBD1 matches 10 bases. This CDR3 is built from 15 residues. Germline V gene data show CDR1 as SEHNR and CDR2 as FQNEAQ (reference sequence). The V and J ends lost 5 bases and 4 bases, in that order; junction bases with no gene match: 7. The CDR3 nucleotides read TGTGCCAGCAGCCCGGACAGGGGGACTACAGAGACCCAGTACTTC. It is translated as CASSPDRGTTETQYF. Full variable domain (outside the CDR3, taken from reference TRBV7-9 and TRBJ2-5): DTGVSQNPRHKITKRGQNVTFRCDPISEHNRLYWYRQTLGQGPEFLTYFQNEAQLEKSRLLSDRFSAERPKGSFSTLEIQRTEQGDSAMYLCASSPDRGTTETQYFGPGTRLLVL.

The rearrangement links TRBV4-3 to TRBJ2-1; D gene ambiguous. V was clipped by 0 bases and J by 8 bases, with 8 bases between them. The germline V gene has CDR1 LGHNA and CDR2 YSLEER. CDR3 length: 13 residues. For the CDR3, the DNA is TGCGCCAGCAGCCAAGATCGAGGCCATGAGCAGTTCTTC. It specifies CASSQDRGHEQFF.